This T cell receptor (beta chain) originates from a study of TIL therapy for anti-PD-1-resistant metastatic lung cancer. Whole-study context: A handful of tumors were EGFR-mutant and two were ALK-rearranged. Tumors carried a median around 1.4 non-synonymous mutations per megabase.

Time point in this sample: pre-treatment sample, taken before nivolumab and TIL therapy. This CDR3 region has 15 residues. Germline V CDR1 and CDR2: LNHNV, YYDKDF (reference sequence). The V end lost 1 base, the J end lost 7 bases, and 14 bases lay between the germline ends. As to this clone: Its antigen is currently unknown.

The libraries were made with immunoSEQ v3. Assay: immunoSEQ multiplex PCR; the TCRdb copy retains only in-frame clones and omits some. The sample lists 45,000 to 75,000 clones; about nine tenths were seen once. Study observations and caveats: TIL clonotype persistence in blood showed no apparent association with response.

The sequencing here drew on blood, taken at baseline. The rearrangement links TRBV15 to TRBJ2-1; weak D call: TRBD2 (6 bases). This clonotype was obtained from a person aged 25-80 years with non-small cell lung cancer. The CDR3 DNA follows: TGTGCCACCAGCAGAGGACTAGGTACGGCGAATGAGCAGTTCTTC. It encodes CATSRGLGTANEQFF. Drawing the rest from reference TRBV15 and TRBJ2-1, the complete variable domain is DAMVIQNPRYQVTQFGKPVTLSCSQTLNHNVMYWYQQKSSQAPKLLFHYYDKDFNNEADTPDNFQSRRPNTSFCFLDIRSPGLGDTAMYLCATSRGLGTANEQFFGPGTRLTVL.